The entry below gives a single T cell receptor beta chain sequence along with its context. The antigen remains undetermined. Germline values: CDR1 SGDLS, CDR2 YYNGEE. Trimming pared 3 bases from V and 0 bases from J, leaving 7 bases between. This CDR3 has 14 residues. The sample originates from a study of T cell repertoires in cytomegalovirus infection. TCRdb re-analysed the reads in MiXCR, keeping a single row per CDR3 protein. The table records 900,000 to 950,000 distinct CDR3 sequences, approximately 30% of them present only once. The source of this sequence is a human donor in good health (CMV status not recorded). Some clones in this sample may be carry-over from other donors' samples. This rearrangement joins TRBV9 to TRBJ1-3, with D unresolved. This specimen was cultured CD8+ T cells from PBMCs, taken from culture after CMV antigen stimulation. CDR3 coding DNA: TGTGCCAGCAGCGCGAGCAGCTCTGGAAACACCATATATTTT. As protein: CASSASSSGNTIYF.